The present T cell receptor (beta chain) was sequenced within a study of CD8 T cells in Susac syndrome. General observations from the study: As the study acknowledged, the number of individuals in its TCR sequencing and HLA analysis was relatively small.

Trimming took 0 bases from V and 4 from J, leaving 10 bases between them. The CDR3 consists of 15 residues. Germline loops: CDR1 SGHRS, CDR2 YFSETQ. Reverse transcription of about 0.5 to 1 ug RNA used random hexamers. A single record per CDR3 protein comes from TCRdb applying MiXCR to the immunoSEQ multiplex PCR reads. This sample has 150,000 or so distinct CDR3 sequences, with around 90% found just once. The authors carried out high-throughput sequencing of TCR beta. They applied it to CD8+ and CD4+ T cells obtained from blood. Healthy donors served as age- and sex-matched controls. CD8+ and CD4+ T cells were negatively isolated; TEMRA cells were FACS-enriched. A remark on this clonotype: The target antigen is unknown.

The clonotype was recovered from a human donor in good health. J is TRBJ1-4 and V is TRBV5-1; D not certain. Sequencing used CD4+ T cells from PBMCs. As DNA, the CDR3 is TGCGCCAGCAGCTTGGAGGGCGGACGTAATGAAAAACTGTTTTTT. Protein sequence: CASSLEGGRNEKLFF.